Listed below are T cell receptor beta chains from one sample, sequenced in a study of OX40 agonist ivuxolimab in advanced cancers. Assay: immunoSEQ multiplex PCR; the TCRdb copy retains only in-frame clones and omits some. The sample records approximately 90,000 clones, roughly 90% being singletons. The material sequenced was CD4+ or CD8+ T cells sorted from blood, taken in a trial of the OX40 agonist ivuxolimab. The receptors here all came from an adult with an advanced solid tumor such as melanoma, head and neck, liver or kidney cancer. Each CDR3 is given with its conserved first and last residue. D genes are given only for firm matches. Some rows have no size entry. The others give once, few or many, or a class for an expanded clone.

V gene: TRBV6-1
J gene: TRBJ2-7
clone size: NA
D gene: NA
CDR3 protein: CASSDIRTAEQYF
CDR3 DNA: TGTGCCAGCAGTGATATCAGAACGGCCGAGCAGTACTTC

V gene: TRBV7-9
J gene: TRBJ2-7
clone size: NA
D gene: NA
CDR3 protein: CASSSQGVPVLYEQYF
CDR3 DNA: TGTGCCAGCAGCTCCCAAGGCGTTCCTGTTCTCTACGAGCAGTACTTC

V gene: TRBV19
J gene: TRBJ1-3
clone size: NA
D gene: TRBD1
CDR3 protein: CASSVQGASGNTIYF
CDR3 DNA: TGTGCCAGTAGTGTACAGGGGGCTTCTGGAAACACCATATATTTT

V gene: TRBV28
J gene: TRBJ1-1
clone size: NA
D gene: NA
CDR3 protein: CASSTRPAVGAFF
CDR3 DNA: TGTGCCAGCAGTACTCGCCCGGCGGTTGGCGCTTTCTTT

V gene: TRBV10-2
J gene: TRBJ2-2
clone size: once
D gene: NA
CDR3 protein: CASSASRTGELFF
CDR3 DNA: TGCGCCAGCAGTGCTAGCCGCACCGGGGAGCTGTTTTTT

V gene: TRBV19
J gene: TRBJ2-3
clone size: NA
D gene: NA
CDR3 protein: CASSIDSTDTQYF
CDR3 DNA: TGTGCCAGTAGTATAGACAGCACAGATACGCAGTATTTT

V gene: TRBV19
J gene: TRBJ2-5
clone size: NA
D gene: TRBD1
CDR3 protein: CASSTVTGGGETQYF
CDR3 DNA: TGTGCCAGTAGTACGGTGACAGGGGGCGGGGAGACCCAGTACTTC

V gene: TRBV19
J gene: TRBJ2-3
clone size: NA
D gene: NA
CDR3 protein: CASSIWRTSTDTQYF
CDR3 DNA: TGTGCCAGTAGTATTTGGCGGACTAGCACAGATACGCAGTATTTT

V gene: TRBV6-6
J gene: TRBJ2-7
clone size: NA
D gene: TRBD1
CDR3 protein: CASSWGQYYEQYF
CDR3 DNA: TGTGCCAGCAGTTGGGGACAGTACTACGAGCAGTACTTC

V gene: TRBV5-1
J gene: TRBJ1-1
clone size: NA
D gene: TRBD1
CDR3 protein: CASSFDRATEAFF
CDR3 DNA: TGCGCCAGCAGCTTCGACAGGGCCACTGAAGCTTTCTTT

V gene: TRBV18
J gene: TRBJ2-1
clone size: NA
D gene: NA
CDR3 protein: CASSPAWGDNEQFF
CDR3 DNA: TGTGCCAGCTCCCCAGCATGGGGGGACAATGAGCAGTTCTTC

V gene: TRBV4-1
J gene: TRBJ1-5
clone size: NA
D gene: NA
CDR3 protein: CASSPEGGSRHF
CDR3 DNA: TGCGCCAGCAGCCCCGAGGGGGGGTCGAGACATTTT

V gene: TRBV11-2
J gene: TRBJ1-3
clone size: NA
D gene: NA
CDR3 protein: CASSLSPSHTIYF
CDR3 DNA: TGTGCCAGCAGCTTATCCCCCAGCCACACCATATATTTT

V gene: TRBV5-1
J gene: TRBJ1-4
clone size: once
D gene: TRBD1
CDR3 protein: CASSIGTGSNEKLFF
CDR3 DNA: TGCGCCAGCAGCATAGGGACAGGTTCGAATGAAAAACTGTTTTTT

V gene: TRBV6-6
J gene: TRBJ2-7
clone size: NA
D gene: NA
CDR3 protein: CASSYQSGGGYEQYF
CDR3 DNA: TGTGCCAGCAGTTATCAGTCCGGGGGCGGTTACGAGCAGTACTTC

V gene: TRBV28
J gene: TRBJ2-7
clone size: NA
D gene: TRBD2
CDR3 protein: CASSWGSASGIYEQYF
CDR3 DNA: TGTGCCAGCAGTTGGGGGTCGGCTAGCGGGATCTACGAGCAGTACTTC

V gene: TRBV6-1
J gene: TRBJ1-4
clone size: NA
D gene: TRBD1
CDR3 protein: CASSGPGGARTNEKLFF
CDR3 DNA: TGTGCCAGCAGTGGCCCAGGGGGCGCGAGGACTAATGAAAAACTGTTTTTT

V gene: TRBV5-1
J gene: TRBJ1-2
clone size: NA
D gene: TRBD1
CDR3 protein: CASSLDRGRNYGYTF
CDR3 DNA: TGCGCCAGCAGCTTGGACAGGGGGAGGAACTATGGCTACACCTTC

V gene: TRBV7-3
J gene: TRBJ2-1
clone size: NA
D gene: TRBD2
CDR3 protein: CASSPSGSTYNEQFF
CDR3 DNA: TGTGCCAGCAGCCCTAGCGGGAGTACCTACAATGAGCAGTTCTTC

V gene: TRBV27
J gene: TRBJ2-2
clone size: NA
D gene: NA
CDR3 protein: CASSFRLGGELFF
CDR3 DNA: TGTGCCAGCAGTTTCCGGCTGGGCGGGGAGCTGTTTTTT

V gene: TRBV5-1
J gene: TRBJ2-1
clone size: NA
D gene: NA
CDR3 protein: CASSGGTDRFF
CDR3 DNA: TGCGCCAGCAGCGGGGGGACAGATCGGTTCTTC

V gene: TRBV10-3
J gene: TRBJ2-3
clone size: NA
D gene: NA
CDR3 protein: CAISVQQGATDTQYF
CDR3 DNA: TGTGCCATCAGTGTCCAACAGGGCGCCACAGATACGCAGTATTTT

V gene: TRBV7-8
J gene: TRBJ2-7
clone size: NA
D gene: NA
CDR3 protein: CASAVSDYEQYF
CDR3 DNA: TGTGCCAGCGCCGTTAGTGACTACGAGCAGTACTTC

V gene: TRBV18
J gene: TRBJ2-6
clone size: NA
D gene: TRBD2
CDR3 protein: CASSPGLAGGKSGANVLTF
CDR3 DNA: TGTGCCAGCTCACCCGGACTAGCGGGAGGAAAATCTGGGGCCAACGTCCTGACTTTC

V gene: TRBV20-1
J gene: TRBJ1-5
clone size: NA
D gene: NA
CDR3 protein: CSAGFDQPQHF
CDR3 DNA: TGCAGTGCCGGGTTCGATCAGCCCCAGCATTTT

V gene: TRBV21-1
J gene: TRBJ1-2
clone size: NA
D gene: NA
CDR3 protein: CASSKRGQGGCYGYTF
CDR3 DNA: TGTGCCAGCAGCAAACGTGGACAGGGAGGGTGCTATGGCTACACCTTC

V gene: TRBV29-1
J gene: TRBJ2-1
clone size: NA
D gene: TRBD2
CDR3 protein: CSVDGTSGRALFVFPYNEQFF
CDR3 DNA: TGCAGCGTTGATGGGACTAGCGGGAGGGCCCTTTTCGTTTTCCCCTACAATGAGCAGTTCTTC

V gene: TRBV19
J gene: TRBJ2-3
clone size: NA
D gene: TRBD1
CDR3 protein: CASSIGQGYGGTDTQYF
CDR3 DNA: TGTGCCAGTAGTATCGGACAGGGGTACGGCGGCACAGATACGCAGTATTTT

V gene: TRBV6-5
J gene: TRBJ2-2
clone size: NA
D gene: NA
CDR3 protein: CASSDFPGELFF
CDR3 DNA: TGTGCCAGCTCCGACTTCCCCGGGGAGCTGTTTTTT

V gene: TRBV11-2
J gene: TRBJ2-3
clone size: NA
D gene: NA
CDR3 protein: CASSRGMDTQYF
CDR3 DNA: TGTGCCAGCAGCAGGGGGATGGATACGCAGTATTTT

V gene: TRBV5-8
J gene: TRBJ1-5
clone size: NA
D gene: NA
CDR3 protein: CASSLENPNQPQHF
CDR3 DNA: TGTGCCAGCAGCTTGGAGAATCCTAATCAGCCCCAGCATTTT

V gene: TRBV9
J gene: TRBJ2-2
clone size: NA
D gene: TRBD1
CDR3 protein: CASSVEGTGITGELFF
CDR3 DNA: TGTGCCAGCAGCGTAGAAGGGACAGGAATCACCGGGGAGCTGTTTTTT

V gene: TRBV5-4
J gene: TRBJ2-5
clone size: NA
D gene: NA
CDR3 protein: CASSGRTAQETQYF
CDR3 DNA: TGTGCCAGCAGCGGACGGACAGCTCAAGAGACCCAGTACTTC

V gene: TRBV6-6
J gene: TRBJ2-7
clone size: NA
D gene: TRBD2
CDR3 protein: CASSWTSGSSYEQYF
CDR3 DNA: TGTGCCAGCAGCTGGACTAGCGGGAGCTCCTACGAGCAGTACTTC

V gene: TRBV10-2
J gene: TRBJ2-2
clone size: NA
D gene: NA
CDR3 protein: CASSDSTRDTGELFF
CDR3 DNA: TGCGCCAGCAGTGATTCGACTAGAGACACCGGGGAGCTGTTTTTT

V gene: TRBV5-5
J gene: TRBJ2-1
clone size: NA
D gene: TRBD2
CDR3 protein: CASSKSGSQNEQFF
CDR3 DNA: TGTGCCAGCAGTAAGAGCGGGAGTCAGAATGAGCAGTTCTTC

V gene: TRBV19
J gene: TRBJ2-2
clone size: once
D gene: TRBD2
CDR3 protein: CASRTSGNTGELFF
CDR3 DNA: TGTGCCAGTCGGACTAGCGGGAACACCGGGGAGCTGTTTTTT

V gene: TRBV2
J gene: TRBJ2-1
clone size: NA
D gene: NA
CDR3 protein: CASSLGSYNEQFF
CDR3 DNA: TGTGCCAGCAGTCTCGGCAGCTACAATGAGCAGTTCTTC

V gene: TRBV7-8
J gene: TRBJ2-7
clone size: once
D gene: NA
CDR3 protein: CASSAFTSGPYEQYF
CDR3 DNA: TGTGCCAGCAGCGCGTTTACCAGCGGGCCCTACGAGCAGTACTTC